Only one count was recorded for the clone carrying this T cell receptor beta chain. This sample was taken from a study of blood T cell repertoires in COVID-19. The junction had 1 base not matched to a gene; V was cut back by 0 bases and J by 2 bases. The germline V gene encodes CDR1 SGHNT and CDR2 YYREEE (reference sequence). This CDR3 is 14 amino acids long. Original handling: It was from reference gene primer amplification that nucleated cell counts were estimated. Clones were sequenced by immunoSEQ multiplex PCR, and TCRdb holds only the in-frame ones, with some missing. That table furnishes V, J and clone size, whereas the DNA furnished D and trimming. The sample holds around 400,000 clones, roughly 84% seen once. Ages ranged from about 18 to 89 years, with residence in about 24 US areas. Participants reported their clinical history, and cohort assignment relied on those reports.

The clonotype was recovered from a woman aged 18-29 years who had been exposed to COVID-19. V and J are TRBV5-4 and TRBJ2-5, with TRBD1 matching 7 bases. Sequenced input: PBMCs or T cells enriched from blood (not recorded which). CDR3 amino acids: CASSLVGQQETQYF. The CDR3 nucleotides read TGTGCCAGCAGCTTGGTGGGACAGCAAGAGACCCAGTACTTC.